The present T cell receptor (beta chain) was sequenced within a study of blood T cell repertoires in COVID-19. Overall study: There were acute and convalescent COVID-19 samples, and they came from the United States, Italy and Spain. From T cells, B-cell-depleted T cells, or PBMCs came the material, which was cDNA or gDNA.

Original analysis: Amplification from reference gene primers served as the basis for estimated nucleated cell counts. Sequencing was performed with immunoSEQ multiplex PCR; in TCRdb, only in-frame clones are kept and a portion is missing. V and J calls and clone size come straight from that table; D and trimming were deduced from the DNA. The table includes over 85,000 clones, around 80% detected once. This CDR3 has 16 residues. V was clipped by 0 bases and J by 3 bases, with 14 bases between them. Germline lookup yields CDR1 LGHNA and CDR2 YSLEER. The sequenced sample consisted of peripheral blood. This chain connects TRBV4-3 to TRBJ1-1, with D maybe TRBD1 (6 bases). The receptor was isolated from a man in his fifties or sixties with acute or convalescent COVID-19. This CDR3 reads CASSQDFDGGYTEAFF. CDR3 DNA sequence: TGCGCCAGCAGCCAAGACTTTGATGGGGGCTACACTGAAGCTTTCTTT.